This section outlines one T cell receptor (beta chain) sequence together with its context. The data derive from a study of PD-1 blockade in classical Hodgkin lymphoma. The wider study: Nivolumab 3 mg/kg was given intravenously every 2 weeks.

Data came from immunoSEQ multiplex PCR; TCRdb stores just in-frame clones and leaves some out. The top ten hold roughly 9.8% of the sample, which has roughly 140,000 clones, around four fifths seen once. Each patient relapsed following autologous stem cell transplantation, and prior brentuximab vedotin exposure differed. There are 20 residues in the CDR3. The ends lost 5 bases at V and 0 bases at J; junction bases unmatched: 9. Germline-derived CDR1 and CDR2 are MGHRA and YSYEKL. This sequence was found in a human donor with classical Hodgkin lymphoma. This chain connects TRBV4-1 to TRBJ2-6; 14 nucleotides agree with TRBD2. The specimen comprised peripheral blood mononuclear cells (PBMCs), sampled before the second cycle of nivolumab. The CDR3 reads CASSSGRLAGGPSGANVLTF. The CDR3 DNA is TGCGCCAGCAGCTCAGGCCGACTAGCGGGGGGGCCCTCTGGGGCCAACGTCCTGACTTTC.